Sequencing of this TCR beta chain was carried out in a study of cytotoxic CD8 clonotypes in ibrutinib-treated CLL. This clone turned up a few times. Some clones are missing from TCRdb's copy, which holds only in-frame ones; the method was immunoSEQ multiplex PCR. The sample carries about 160,000 clones, less than 85% recorded once. CDR1 is SGHRS and CDR2 is YFSETQ in the germline V gene. The CDR3 is 16 amino acids. The V end was cut by 1 base, the J end by 0 bases, with 12 bases between. The origin of this receptor is a human donor with chronic lymphocytic leukemia. This material consisted of PBMCs, taken after 24 months of ibrutinib treatment. This chain uses TRBV5-1 with TRBJ2-3, with D perhaps matching TRBD1 or TRBD2 (6 bases each). Here the CDR3 DNA reads TGCGCCAGCAGCTTGTGGGGGGCGCGAAGCACAGATACGCAGTATTTT. Its translation is CASSLWGARSTDTQYF.